This T cell receptor beta chain was identified during a study of Tregs in tolerant kidney transplant recipients. The study, taken as a whole, reports: Some patients' samples used different primers over time, so nucleotide sequences weren't comparable.

Libraries were prepared by immunoSEQ multiplex PCR; TCRdb keeps only in-frame clonotypes and omits some of them. Found here are about 94,000 clones, roughly 93% of them singletons; the top ten hold 0.46%. The germline V gene has CDR1 SGHDN and CDR2 FVKESK. The CDR3 has 14 amino acids. V lost 2 bases and J 3 bases, leaving 8 bases between the germline ends. Comments on this clone: What it binds is not known.

This receptor was obtained from a human donor who received a combined kidney and bone marrow transplant. The specimen comprised CD4+ T cells from blood, sampled before the transplant. The chain joins TRBV14 to TRBJ1-5; D gene uncertain. The chain's CDR3 is CASSQLVINQPQHF. For the CDR3, the DNA is TGTGCCAGCAGCCAATTAGTGATCAATCAGCCCCAGCATTTT.